This T cell receptor (beta chain) appears in the sequencing data of a study of cytomegalovirus exposure and HLA in healthy donors (dated by TCRdb to the late 2010s). Background for the entire study: According to an earlier analysis of several hundred of the donors, about 170 million T cells yielded some 110 million unique TCR beta sequences and about 300 Gb of sequence data. An early release covering roughly 640 HLA-typed donors comprised about 290 gigabases of sequencing data and roughly 85 million unique TCR sequences. Of the approximately 400 genotyped donors, roughly 80% were placed in the genetic ancestry cluster associated with self-reported Caucasian donors. The study aimed to test whether signatures of past pathogen exposure could be identified by cataloging public T cell receptors. The study used immunosequencing to profile the T cell repertoires of approximately 650 subjects and linked those repertoires to cytomegalovirus serostatus. A separate validation cohort of more than 100 different subjects was used in addition to the 666-subject first cohort. To predict cytomegalovirus infection status, the study combined high-throughput TCR immunosequencing, statistical association of individual TCRs with disease status, and machine learning. In a later analysis, previously published TCR beta repertoires from 666 donors were re-analyzed and high-resolution HLA genotyping was added so that TCR occurrence patterns could be studied. Rather than using new phenotypic data, the later analysis identified candidate immune exposures from TCR beta sequences and from how often those sequences occurred across donors. An earlier analysis of some 500 of the donors used high-throughput TCR beta sequencing to judge whether each TCR beta V gene segment behaved as functional or pseudogenic. Donor age, sex, ethnicity and CMV serostatus were compiled together with the repertoire data. In a later genetic analysis, genome-wide SNP genotypes for about three fifths of the roughly 670 donors were used, and that subset was treated as a discovery cohort. Every repertoire in the discovery cohort had been generated on one and the same sequencing platform. HLA typing covered class I and class II loci at four-digit resolution. Typing coverage differed by locus: A, B, C, DRB1 and DQB1 were typed in roughly 620-630 donors, DQA1 in about 500, DPA1 in some 570, and DPB1 in approximately 450. Five DR-DQ haplotypes were treated as single units for association and clustering because of strong linkage in the cohort. Among almost 400 genotyped donors of the cohort, an average of about 240,000 unique TCR beta nucleotide sequences were sequenced per donor, around 18% of them non-productive. The paper's findings and limits, for the study overall: Correlated functional status among segregating V segments might be attributable to linkage disequilibrium, but an unknown experimental factor could not be ruled out. A further reported finding was that TCR beta sequences accurately predicted the HLA-A and HLA-B alleles for most subjects in the first cohort. Broadly in line with IMGT annotations, most TCR beta V segments showed up in productive rearrangements about 87% or about 30% of the time in an earlier analysis of approximately 600 of the donors. Three of the identified cytomegalovirus-associated TCR beta chains were confirmed in vitro to be specific for cytomegalovirus antigens. Compared with the roughly 670-donor mean, donors in an Asian-associated ancestry cluster had fewer N-insertions in productive TCRs, according to a later genetic analysis. In a later analysis, the rate of TCR association differed among HLA loci, with DRB1 alleles having the most associated TCRs and HLA-C alleles having the fewest. The authors suggested that the approach could potentially be extended to other disease states and immunological phenotypes. A cluster of highly shared sequence variants was judged likely to represent a technical artifact of the sequencing pipeline. Because HLA typing was missing for some donors at each locus, association tests included only the typed subset. The cohort was sequenced for TCR beta chains only, and without alpha or paired-chain data the features that could be detected were limited. In a later analysis, HLA-associated TCR beta chains showed more clonal expansion and lower generation probabilities than non-associated chains that were equally common. The study listed over 150 TCR beta chains as associated with cytomegalovirus. CMV serostatus was the only immune exposure information available for the cohort. Presence/absence analyses assumed roughly uniform sequencing depth across donors, an assumption that may not hold. An association between a missense DCLRE1C variant and V-gene and J-gene trimming of TCR beta chains was found in a later genetic analysis and replicated in an independent cohort. In a later analysis, several top co-occurrence clusters were reported to appear linked to parvovirus B19, influenza, CMV and Epstein-Barr virus. The 87-base-pair reads could not distinguish some IMGT-functional V segments, including TRBV6-2 and TRBV6-3, so those segments were excluded. According to a later analysis, most CMV-associated TCR beta chains appeared to be HLA-restricted, and the HLA associations seemed to be driven largely by CMV exposure. Most TCR sequences were seen in very few donors, while some public TCRs were found in many individuals. Fewer than 20 rarely observed V segments, including chromosome 9 orphons, were excluded from the earlier analysis of just under 600 of the donors because counts were too low. Assigning TCR associations to individual alleles was difficult when HLA alleles, especially DR and DQ, strongly co-occurred. In a later analysis, 16,951 TCR beta sequences were associated with specific HLA alleles at a false discovery rate of 0.05. In both the original and validation cohorts, the classifier was reported to diagnose cytomegalovirus status with high specificity and sensitivity.

The cohort was made up of several hundred healthy bone marrow donors. All cohort members were sampled while nominally healthy, although unrecorded immune exposures were likely present. The donor was CMV seropositive and belonged to the group of 250 to 300 seropositive cohort members. Each donor provided a peripheral blood sample, and peripheral blood mononuclear cells were used for TCR beta sequencing. Genomic DNA extraction from the blood cell samples was performed with the Qiagen DNeasy Blood Extraction Kit. To prepare the library, the immunoSEQ multiplex PCR assay was applied. For the multiplex PCR, a mixture combining 60 forward primers for TCR Vbeta segments and 13 reverse primers for TCR Jbeta segments was used. The CDR3 region of rearranged TCR beta genes was amplified from genomic DNA with a multiplex PCR assay. On the Illumina HiSeq System, the amplified TCR beta libraries were sequenced as 87-base-pair reads. The original methods were these. Across the roughly 600 repertoires, a later analysis counted roughly 77 million unique TCR beta chains, roughly 11 million of which were shared by at least two donors. A nearest-neighbor algorithm error-corrected the raw reads and collapsed the reads into unique sequences, merging closely related sequences to remove PCR and sequencing errors. CDR3 sequences were aligned to IMGT reference sequences to assign V, D and J gene segments. For a sequence to be retained, at least a six-nucleotide match to both a V gene segment and a J gene segment was required. A rearrangement was called productive if the CDR3 had no stop codons and remained in frame with V and J, and every other rearrangement was called non-productive. Following IMGT convention, CDR3 was defined as the stretch from the second conserved V-encoded cysteine up to the conserved J-encoded phenylalanine. Sequences without an unambiguous match to a single V gene segment were excluded from the earlier analysis of a few hundred of the donors. An earlier analysis of fewer than 750 of the donors classified V segments as functional when productive rearrangements were above 56.7% and as segregating when the standard deviation between donors was above 5%. A statistical classification framework was developed to diagnose cytomegalovirus status using the catalog of TCR beta chain sequences. In a later analysis, V and J genes were assigned by comparing TCR nucleotide sequences against IMGT/GENE-DB human TR gene sequences. Using the TCRdist pipeline, a later analysis assigned CDR3 sequences along with most-parsimonious VDJ recombination scenarios. In a later analysis, each TCR beta chain was defined by its CDR3 amino acid sequence together with its V-gene family, and reads lacking a unique V-gene family were excluded. To address suspected cross-contamination and a sequencing artifact, a later analysis removed around 590 highly shared, low-generation-probability nucleotide sequences. A later analysis calculated a clonal expansion index for each public chain from normalized within-repertoire ranks of inferred template counts. A later analysis computed generation probabilities with a VDJ recombination model fitted to out-of-frame rearrangements, and checked the results against IGoR. A later analysis scored TCR-TCR, TCR-HLA and TCR-CMV co-occurrence with hypergeometric tests, applying a repertoire-size bias correction to TCR pairs. In a later analysis, false discovery rates were estimated by permuting HLA or CMV assignments 20 times. In a later analysis, co-occurring TCRs were grouped with DBSCAN, and TCRdist sequence similarity was added when clustering was performed within HLA-allele-positive subsets. Co-occurrence clustering excluded repertoires with fewer than 30,000 or more than 120,000 public chains, plus five with anomalous nucleotide sharing. The source is immuneACCESS, and TCRdb retained only in-frame sequences with V and J called. Part of the clones is not carried over; for the studies checked, unresolved V genes explain less than half of this, and the remainder is unexplained. V and J calls and clone size are given by that table; D and trimming were obtained from the DNA. A total of over 130,000 clones appear in this sample, around four fifths of them only once. The top ten constitute about 1.5% of the sample.

With regard to this clone: It lacks a known antigen. Base qualities are not at hand, and no much larger clone is one base apart.

The CDR3 starts with the cysteine, ends with the phenylalanine, and has 14 residues. Just the 42-base CDR3 DNA is kept, in frame starting at base 1. Reading the germline V gene gives CDR1 SGHTA and CDR2 FQGTGA. Here V drops 3 bases and J drops 9 bases, and the junction holds 5 bases not matched to any gene. The sample comprised PBMCs. This chain joins TRBV7-3 to TRBJ2-1, with 10 bases in between that match TRBD2. This TCR was sampled from a man aged 25-45 years in good health and CMV-seropositive. The nucleotides are TGTGCCAGCAGCTTCAGCGGGAGGGTTGGTGAGCAGTTCTTC. Its coded protein is CASSFSGRVGEQFF.